The clone carrying this TCR beta chain showed up just a few times. Its antigen is unknown. This sample is drawn from a study of radiotherapy plus CTLA-4 blockade in lung cancer. Study as a whole: Objective responses occurred in about a sixth of patients; approximately 33% had disease control.

Ipilimumab-mediated CTLA-4 blockade plus focal radiation was given to patients having chemo-refractory metastatic non-small-cell lung cancer. Study outcomes and limitations: Blood saw expansion of tumor-derived TCR clones after radiotherapy plus ipilimumab. Reports identified early blood T cell clone dynamics, with interferon-beta, as the best response predictor.

Generated by immunoSEQ multiplex PCR, the TCRdb table keeps only in-frame clones and is missing some. Of 58,000 or so clones detected, around 85% appear once; the ten largest clones hold roughly 17%. This clonotype was obtained from a human donor with non-small cell lung cancer who had a complete response to radiotherapy plus ipilimumab. The source material was peripheral blood, sampled from a patient treated with radiotherapy plus ipilimumab.

The DNA for the CDR3 is TGTGCCAGCAGCTTAGAAGGTTTACAGACAAAGCAGTTCTTC. Its translation: CASSLEGLQTKQFF. This rearrangement joins TRBV7-9 to TRBJ2-1; D is unclear. The CDR3 consists of 14 residues. Deletions cut 1 base from V and 11 bases from J, with 15 bases between. From germline, CDR1 is SEHNR and CDR2 FQNEAQ (reference sequence).